This T cell receptor beta chain stems from a study of early T cells in non-severe SARS-CoV-2 infection. TCRdb used MiXCR to reprocess the 5' RACE reads, holding one entry per CDR3 protein. Of 65,000 to 75,000 distinct CDR3 sequences in the sample, roughly 10% were seen once. General study findings and limits: Matching with VDJdb favored anti-spike CD8 responses (missing private and CD4 specificities).

This clonotype has just a few counts. The antigen remains undetermined. The CDR3 sequence is 11 residues long. The trim removed 5 bases at V and 12 bases at J, leaving 7 bases unmatched. The TCR was taken from an adult who was a healthcare worker with PCR-confirmed SARS-CoV-2 infection or an uninfected control (not recorded which). The sequencing sample was made of whole blood. The J gene is TRBJ2-7, the V gene TRBV12-3 or TRBV12-4; 7 bases are shared with TRBD2. CDR3 sequence reads: CASSTAGVVYF. The DNA for the CDR3 is TGTGCCAGCAGTACCGCGGGAGTAGTGTACTTC.